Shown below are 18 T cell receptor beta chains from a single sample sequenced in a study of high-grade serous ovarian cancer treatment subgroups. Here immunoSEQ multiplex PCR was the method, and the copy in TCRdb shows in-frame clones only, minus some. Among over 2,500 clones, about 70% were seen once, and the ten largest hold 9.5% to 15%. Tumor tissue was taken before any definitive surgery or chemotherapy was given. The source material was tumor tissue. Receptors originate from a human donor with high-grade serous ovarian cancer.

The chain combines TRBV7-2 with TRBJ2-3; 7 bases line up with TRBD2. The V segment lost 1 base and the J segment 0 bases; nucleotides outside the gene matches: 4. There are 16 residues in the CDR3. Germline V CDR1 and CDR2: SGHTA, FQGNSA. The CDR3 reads CASSLGGLTSTDTQYF. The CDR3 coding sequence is TGTGCCAGCAGCTTAGGGGGACTAACTAGCACAGATACGCAGTATTTT. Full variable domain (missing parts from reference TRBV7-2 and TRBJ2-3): GAGVSQSPSNKVTEKGKDVELRCDPISGHTALYWYRQSLGQGLEFLIYFQGNSAPDKSGLPSDRFSAERTGGSVSTLTIQRTQQEDSAVYLCASSLGGLTSTDTQYFGPGTRLTVL.

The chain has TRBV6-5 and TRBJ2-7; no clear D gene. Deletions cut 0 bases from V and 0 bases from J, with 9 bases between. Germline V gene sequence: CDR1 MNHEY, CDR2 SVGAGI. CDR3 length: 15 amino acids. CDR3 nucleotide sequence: TGTGCCAGCAGTTACTCGGCAGGATCCTCCTACGAGCAGTACTTC. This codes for CASSYSAGSSYEQYF.

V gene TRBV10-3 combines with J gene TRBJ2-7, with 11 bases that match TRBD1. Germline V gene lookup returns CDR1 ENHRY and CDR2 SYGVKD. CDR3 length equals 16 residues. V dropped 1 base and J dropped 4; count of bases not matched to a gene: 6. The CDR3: CAISEWDRGERYEQYF. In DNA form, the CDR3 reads TGTGCCATCAGTGAGTGGGACAGGGGGGAACGGTACGAGCAGTACTTC.

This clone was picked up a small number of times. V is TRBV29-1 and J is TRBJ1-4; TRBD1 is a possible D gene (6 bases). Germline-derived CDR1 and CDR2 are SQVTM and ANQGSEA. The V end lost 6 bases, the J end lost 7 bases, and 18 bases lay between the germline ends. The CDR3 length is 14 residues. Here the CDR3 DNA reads TGCAGCGTACCTACAGGGAGTCAGGGTGAAAAACTGTTTTTT. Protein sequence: CSVPTGSQGEKLFF.

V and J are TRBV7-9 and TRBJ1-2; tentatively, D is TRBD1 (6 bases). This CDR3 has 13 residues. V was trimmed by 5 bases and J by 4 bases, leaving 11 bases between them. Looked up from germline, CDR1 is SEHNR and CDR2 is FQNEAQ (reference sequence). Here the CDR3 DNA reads TGTGCCAGCAGCCCTACAGGGTCCTATGGCTACACCTTC. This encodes CASSPTGSYGYTF.

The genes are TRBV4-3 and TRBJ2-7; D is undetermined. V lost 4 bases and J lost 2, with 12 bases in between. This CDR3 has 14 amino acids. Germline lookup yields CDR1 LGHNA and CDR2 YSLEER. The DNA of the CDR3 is TGCGCCAGCAGCCCTCGAGTAGGGACCTACGAGCAGTACTTC. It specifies CASSPRVGTYEQYF.

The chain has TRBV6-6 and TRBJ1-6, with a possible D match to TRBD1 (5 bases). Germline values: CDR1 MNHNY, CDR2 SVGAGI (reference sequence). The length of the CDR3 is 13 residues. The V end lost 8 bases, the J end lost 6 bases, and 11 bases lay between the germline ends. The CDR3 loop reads CASAAGINSPLHF. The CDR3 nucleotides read TGTGCCAGCGCGGCAGGGATTAATTCACCCCTCCACTTT.

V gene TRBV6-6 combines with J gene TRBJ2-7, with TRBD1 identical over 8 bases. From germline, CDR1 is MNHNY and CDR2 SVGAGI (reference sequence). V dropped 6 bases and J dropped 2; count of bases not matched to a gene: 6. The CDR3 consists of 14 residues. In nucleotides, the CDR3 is TGTGCCAGCAGGGGAGGACAGGGCACCTACGAGCAGTACTTC. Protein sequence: CASRGGQGTYEQYF.

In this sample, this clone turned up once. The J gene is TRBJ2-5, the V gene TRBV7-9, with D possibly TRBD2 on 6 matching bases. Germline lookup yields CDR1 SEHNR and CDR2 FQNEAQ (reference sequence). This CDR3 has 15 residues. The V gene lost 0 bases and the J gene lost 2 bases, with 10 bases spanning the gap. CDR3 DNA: TGTGCCAGCAGCTTAGCCCTTGGGGGGCAAGAGACCCAGTACTTC. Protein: CASSLALGGQETQYF.

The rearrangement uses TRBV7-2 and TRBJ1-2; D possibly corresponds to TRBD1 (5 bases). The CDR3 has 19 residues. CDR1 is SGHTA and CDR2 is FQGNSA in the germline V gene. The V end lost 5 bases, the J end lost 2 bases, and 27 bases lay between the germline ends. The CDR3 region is CASSPSALRGAPANYGYTF. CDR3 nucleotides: TGTGCCAGCAGCCCTTCGGCCCTCAGAGGGGCCCCGGCCAACTATGGCTACACCTTC.

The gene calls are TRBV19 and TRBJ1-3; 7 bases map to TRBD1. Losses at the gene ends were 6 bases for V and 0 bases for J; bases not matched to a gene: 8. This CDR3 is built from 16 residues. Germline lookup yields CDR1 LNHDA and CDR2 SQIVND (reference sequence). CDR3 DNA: TGTGCCAGTAGGATCGCAGGGGGGAGCTCTGGAAACACCATATATTTT. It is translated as CASRIAGGSSGNTIYF.

In DNA form, the CDR3 reads TGTGCCAGCAGCTTGAGGCAGGGACGTAATGAAAAACTGTTTTTT. Amino acid sequence: CASSLRQGRNEKLFF. The chain combines TRBV5-6 with TRBJ1-4; possibly TRBD1 for D (5 bases). CDR1 is SGHDT and CDR2 is YYEEEE in the germline V gene. The CDR3 length is 15 residues. Trimming took 1 base from V and 4 from J, leaving 11 bases between them.

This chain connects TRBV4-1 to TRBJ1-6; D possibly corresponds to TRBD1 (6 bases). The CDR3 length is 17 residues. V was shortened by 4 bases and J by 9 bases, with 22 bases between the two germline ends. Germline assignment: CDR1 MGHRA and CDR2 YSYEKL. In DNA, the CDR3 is TGCGCCAGCAGCCCGGTCGTAGGGGGGCGCATTGGTTCACCCCTCCACTTT. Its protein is CASSPVVGGRIGSPLHF.

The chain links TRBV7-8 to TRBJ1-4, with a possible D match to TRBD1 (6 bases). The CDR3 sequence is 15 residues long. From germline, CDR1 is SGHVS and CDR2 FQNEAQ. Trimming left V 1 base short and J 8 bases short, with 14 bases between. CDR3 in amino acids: CASSLEEGVWEKLFF. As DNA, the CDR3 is TGTGCCAGCAGCTTAGAAGAGGGGGTTTGGGAAAAACTGTTTTTT.

In DNA, the CDR3 is TGTGCCAGCAGCTTAGGCCAGCAACAAGAGACCCAGTACTTC. The encoded protein is CASSLGQQQETQYF. This chain uses TRBV11-3 with TRBJ2-5; D remains unclear. The V and J ends lost 1 base and 2 bases respectively, with 8 bases between them. This CDR3 is 14 amino acids long. The germline CDR1 and CDR2 sequences are SGHNT and YENEEA.

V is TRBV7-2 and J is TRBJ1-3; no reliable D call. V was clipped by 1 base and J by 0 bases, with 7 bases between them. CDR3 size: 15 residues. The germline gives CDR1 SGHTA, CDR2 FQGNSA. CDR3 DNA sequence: TGTGCCAGCAGCTTAGGGACCCCCTCTGGAAACACCATATATTTT. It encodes CASSLGTPSGNTIYF.

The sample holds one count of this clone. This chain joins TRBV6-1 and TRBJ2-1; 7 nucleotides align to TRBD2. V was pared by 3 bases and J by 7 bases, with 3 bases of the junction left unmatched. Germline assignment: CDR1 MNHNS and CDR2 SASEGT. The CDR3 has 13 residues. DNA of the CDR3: TGTGCCAGCAGTGAGCGGGGGTGGAATGAGCAGTTCTTC. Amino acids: CASSERGWNEQFF.

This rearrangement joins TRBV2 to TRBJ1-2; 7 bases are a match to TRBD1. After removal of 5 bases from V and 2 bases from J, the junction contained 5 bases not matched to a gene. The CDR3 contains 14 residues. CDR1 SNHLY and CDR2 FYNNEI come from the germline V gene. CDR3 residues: CASSRPGQNYGYTF. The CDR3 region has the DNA TGTGCCAGCAGTAGGCCGGGACAGAACTATGGCTACACCTTC.